This T cell receptor (beta chain) was sequenced in a study of blood T cell repertoires in COVID-19. CDR3 length: 16 amino acids. Deletions cut 5 bases from V and 0 bases from J, with 16 bases between. The germline V gene encodes CDR1 SEHNR and CDR2 FQNEAQ (reference sequence). Repertoires were generated with immunoSEQ multiplex PCR, while TCRdb's copy carries only in-frame clones and drops some. The sample carries 270,000 or so clones, about nine tenths recorded once. This receptor was obtained from a woman aged 25 to 39 with COVID-19, enrolled during active disease. Sample: peripheral blood. V and J are TRBV7-9 and TRBJ2-5, with a possible D match to TRBD1 (5 bases). The CDR3 bases are TGTGCCAGCAGCGAAGGGGCTTACTTATACCAAGAGACCCAGTACTTC. It translates to CASSEGAYLYQETQYF.